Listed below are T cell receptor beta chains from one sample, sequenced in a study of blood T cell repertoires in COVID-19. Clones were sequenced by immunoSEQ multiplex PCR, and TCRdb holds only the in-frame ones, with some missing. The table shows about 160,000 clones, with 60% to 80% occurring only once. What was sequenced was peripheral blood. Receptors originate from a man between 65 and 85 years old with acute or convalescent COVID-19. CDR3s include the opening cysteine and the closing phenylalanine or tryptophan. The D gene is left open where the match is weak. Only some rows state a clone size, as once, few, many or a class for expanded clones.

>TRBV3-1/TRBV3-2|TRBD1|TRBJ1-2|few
TGTGCCAGCAGTCCTACAGGGGCAGTTCGGTATGGCTACACCTTC
CASSPTGAVRYGYTF
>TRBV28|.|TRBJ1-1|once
TGTGCCAGCAGAGGGGTGTTTGAAGCTTTCTTT
CASRGVFEAFF
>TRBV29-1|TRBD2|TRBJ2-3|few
TGCAGCGCCGGGACTAGCGGGGGCCCAGATACGCAGTATTTT
CSAGTSGGPDTQYF
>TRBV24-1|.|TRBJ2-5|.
TGTGCCACCATATCGACGTCTGGACAGTCTAGGAAGACCCAGTACTTC
CATISTSGQSRKTQYF
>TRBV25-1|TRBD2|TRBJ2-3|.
TGTGCCAGCAGTGTCTGGACTAGCAGAAACACAGATACGCAGTATTTT
CASSVWTSRNTDTQYF
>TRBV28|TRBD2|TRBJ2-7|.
TGTGCCAGCGGGGGTACTAGCGGGAGTGGGTCCTACGAGCAGTACTTC
CASGGTSGSGSYEQYF
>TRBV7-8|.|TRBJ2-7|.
TGTGCCAGCAGCGCCCGACAGAGCTCCTACGAGCAGTACTTC
CASSARQSSYEQYF
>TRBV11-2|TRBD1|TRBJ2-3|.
TGTGCCAGCAGCTTAGATCCGACAGGGCAGGCAGATACGCAGTATTTT
CASSLDPTGQADTQYF
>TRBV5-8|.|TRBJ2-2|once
TGTGCCAGCAGCTTGGGGAGGGGGCGTTTCACCGGGGAGCTGTTTTTT
CASSLGRGRFTGELFF
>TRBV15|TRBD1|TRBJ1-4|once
TGTGCCACCAGCAGAGATCAGGGGACAGGGTCGGAAAAACTGTTTTTT
CATSRDQGTGSEKLFF
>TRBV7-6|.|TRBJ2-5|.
TGTGCCAGCAGCTTGGGCCAGATACCCCGCCAAGAGACCCAGTACTTC
CASSLGQIPRQETQYF
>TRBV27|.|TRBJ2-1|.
TGTGCCAGCAGTTTATCAACAGGCGGCTCTTCCAATGAGCAGTTCTTC
CASSLSTGGSSNEQFF
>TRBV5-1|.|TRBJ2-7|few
TGCGCCAGCAGCGATAGGGGGGGTCCTAACGAGCAGTACTTC
CASSDRGGPNEQYF
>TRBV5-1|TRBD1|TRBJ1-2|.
TGCGCCAGCAGCTTGGTAGCAGGGGGAAAAGGCTACACCTTC
CASSLVAGGKGYTF
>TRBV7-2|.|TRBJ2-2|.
TGTGCCAGCAGCCCAAACCGAGTTCTCGGGAGCGCCGGGGAGCTGTTTTTT
CASSPNRVLGSAGELFF
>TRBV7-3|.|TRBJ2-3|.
TGTGCCAGCAGCCTGGTGGAGAGTCCAGATACGCAGTATTTT
CASSLVESPDTQYF
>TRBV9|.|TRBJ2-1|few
TGTGCCAGCAGCGTCCGGGCGGGGTCGGATGCAAATGAGCAGTTCTTC
CASSVRAGSDANEQFF
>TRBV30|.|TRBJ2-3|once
TGTGCCTGCAACCGGGACACCTCGCAGGTTACGCAGTATTTT
CACNRDTSQVTQYF
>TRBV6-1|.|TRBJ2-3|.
TGTGCCAGCAGTGATCGGGGGGCCCCCGCAGATACGCAGTATTTT
CASSDRGAPADTQYF
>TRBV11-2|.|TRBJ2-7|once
TGTGCCAGCAGCTTAGGTGGCGGCCTTAGCTCCTACGAGCAGTACTTC
CASSLGGGLSSYEQYF
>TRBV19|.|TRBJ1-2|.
TGTGCCAGTTCGACTGAGGGGAGGAACTATGGCTACACCTTC
CASSTEGRNYGYTF
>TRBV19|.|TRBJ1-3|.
TGTGCCAGTAGTACGTTCGCCAGGGGCTCTGGAAACACCATATATTTT
CASSTFARGSGNTIYF
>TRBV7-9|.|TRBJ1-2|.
TGTGCCAGCAGCCGAGCGGAAGGGCCTGATGGCTACACCTTC
CASSRAEGPDGYTF
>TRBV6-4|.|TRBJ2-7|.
TGTGCCAGCAGTGATGGCCGTTACTACGAGCAGTACTTC
CASSDGRYYEQYF
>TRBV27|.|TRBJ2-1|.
TGTGCCAGCAGTTTCTTACAACAGGTAGAGCAGTTCTTC
CASSFLQQVEQFF
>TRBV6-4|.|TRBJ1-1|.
TGTGCCAGCAGGACGACAGGGAACACTGAAGCTTTCTTT
CASRTTGNTEAFF
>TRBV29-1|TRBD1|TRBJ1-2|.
TGCAGCGTCTGGGACAGGGGGGACTATGGCTACACCTTC
CSVWDRGDYGYTF
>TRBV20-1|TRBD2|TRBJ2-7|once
TGCAGTGCTAGTGACGCGGGAGGGCCTCGGTCCGAGCAGTACTTC
CSASDAGGPRSEQYF
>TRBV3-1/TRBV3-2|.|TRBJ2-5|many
TGTGCCAGCAGCCAACACGGGGGGCTTTCGGAGACCCAGTACTTC
CASSQHGGLSETQYF
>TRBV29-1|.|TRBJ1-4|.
TGCAGCGTTGAAAGCCCCGAGGGAACTAATGAAAAACTGTTTTTT
CSVESPEGTNEKLFF
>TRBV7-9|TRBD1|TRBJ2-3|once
TGTGCCAGCAGCCCCGGGACAGGGTTCACAGATACGCAGTATTTT
CASSPGTGFTDTQYF
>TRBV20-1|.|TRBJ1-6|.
TGCAGTGCCAGTACAGGGATCCCCGGGCCCCTCCACTTT
CSASTGIPGPLHF
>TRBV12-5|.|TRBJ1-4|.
TGTGCTAGTGGTTCCCCAATGACAGGTTCTAATGAAAAACTGTTTTTT
CASGSPMTGSNEKLFF
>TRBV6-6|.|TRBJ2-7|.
TGTGCCAGCAGTTTGGGGGGGGCTCAATCCTACGAGCAGTACTTC
CASSLGGAQSYEQYF
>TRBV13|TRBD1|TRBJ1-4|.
TGTGCCAGCAGCTCCCGACAGGGGTTTGAAAAACTGTTTTTT
CASSSRQGFEKLFF
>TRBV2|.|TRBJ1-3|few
TGTGCCAGCAGTTTCTGGGACAACTCTGGAAACACCATATATTTT
CASSFWDNSGNTIYF
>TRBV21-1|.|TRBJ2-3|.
TGTGCCAGCAGCAAAAAATCCCTCGGGAGGGCCTTTTTAGATACGCAGTATTTT
CASSKKSLGRAFLDTQYF
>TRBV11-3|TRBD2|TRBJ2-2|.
TGTGCCAGCAGCCCAACTAGCGGGAGTGTGACCGGGGAGCTGTTTTTT
CASSPTSGSVTGELFF
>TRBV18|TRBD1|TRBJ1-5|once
TGTGCCAGCTCAACCGGACAGGGGACGGGCAATCAGCCCCAGCATTTT
CASSTGQGTGNQPQHF
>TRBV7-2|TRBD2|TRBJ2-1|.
TGTGCCAGCAGCAATATACTAGCGGGAAGCATAATTTCCTACAATGAGCAGTTCTTC
CASSNILAGSIISYNEQFF
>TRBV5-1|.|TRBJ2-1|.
TGCGCCAGCAGCCCGGAGAGGGCGGTCCACAATGAGCAGTTCTTC
CASSPERAVHNEQFF
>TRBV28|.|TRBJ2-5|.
TGTGCCAGCAGTTCTCGCACTTTTCTGGTAGTTCAAGAGACCCAGTACTTC
CASSSRTFLVVQETQYF
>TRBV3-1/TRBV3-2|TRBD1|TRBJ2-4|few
TGTGCCAGCAGCCAAACACAGGGGGATGGAAACATTCAGTACTTC
CASSQTQGDGNIQYF
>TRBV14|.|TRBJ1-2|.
TGTGCCAGCAGCCAAGTTCAGGGTAACTATGGCTACACCTTC
CASSQVQGNYGYTF
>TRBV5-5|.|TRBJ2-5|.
TGTGCCAGCAGCTTGGGGGCCGGTCAGCAAGAGACCCAGTACTTC
CASSLGAGQQETQYF
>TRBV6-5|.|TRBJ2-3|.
TGTGCCAGCACAGAACCCGGGACTTTCACAGATACGCAGTATTTT
CASTEPGTFTDTQYF
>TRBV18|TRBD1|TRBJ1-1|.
TGTGCCAGCTCACCAGACAGGGGGGAGAACACTGAAGCTTTCTTT
CASSPDRGENTEAFF
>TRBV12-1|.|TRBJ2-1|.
TGTGCCAGCAGAATTACTAGCGCGAGCTCCTACAATGAGCAGTTCTTC
CASRITSASSYNEQFF